This entry is about one T cell receptor beta chain. Its antigen is as yet unknown. Per the germline V gene, CDR1 is MGHRA and CDR2 is YSYEKL. CDR3 length: 17 residues. The ends were cut back, 4 bases at V and 7 bases at J, with 22 bases in the middle. This specimen belongs to a study of cytomegalovirus exposure and HLA in healthy donors. Study results and limitations: Many donors carried some public TCRs, although rarity characterized most TCR sequences. Common viral pathogens (according to a later analysis) appeared linked to several of the most significant clusters. In an earlier analysis, in some 500 donors, most V segments appeared productive either ~90% or ~30% of the time.

PCR employed 60 Vbeta and 13 Jbeta primers. The table came from immunoSEQ multiplex PCR; TCRdb's copy has only in-frame clones and leaves some out. The sample has more than 90,000 clones, around 68% seen once; the top ten hold around 10%. The receptor was derived from a woman aged 45-60 years in good health and CMV-seropositive. Input material: PBMCs. The chain has TRBV4-1 and TRBJ1-4, with D unresolved. As DNA, the CDR3 is TGCGCCAGCAGCCCGGTTGGGTCGAACCCTAGAGGTGAAAAACTGTTTTTT. It is translated as CASSPVGSNPRGEKLFF.